Here is one T cell receptor (beta chain) with its context. What it binds is unknown. As to treatment: oral pan-JAK inhibitor, 5-10 mg twice daily. The data belong to a study of CD8+ T cells in alopecia areata. Study-level information: Oral tofacitinib (5 to 10 mg twice daily) was administered to treated patients.

Study-wide findings and caveats: Lesional scalp displayed greater clonality than normal scalp, most notably in alopecia totalis/universalis. Numerous expanded lesional clones remained in scalp and blood during tofacitinib. Scalp data also include sequences from resident alphabeta T cells of normal skin.

Germline V CDR1 and CDR2: SGHRS, YFSETQ. V lost 4 bases to trimming and J lost 3 bases, with 15 bases between them. This CDR3 is 15 amino acids long. Following RNA extraction, reverse transcription yielded cDNA that acted as the sequencing template. The protocol was immunoSEQ multiplex PCR, while the TCRdb copy is restricted to in-frame clones and leaves out a portion. The data contain under 350,000 clones, over 45% of them seen just once; the ten biggest clones take up approximately 1.8%. The sequencing used CD4+ T cells sorted from blood, collected at week 24, from a patient treated with tofacitinib. The sequence was obtained from a human donor with alopecia areata. The V gene is TRBV5-1, the J gene TRBJ2-3; possible D gene TRBD2, 5 bases. This chain's CDR3 is CASSPEGQSTDTQYF. CDR3 bases: TGCGCCAGCAGCCCTGAGGGCCAGAGTACAGATACGCAGTATTTT.